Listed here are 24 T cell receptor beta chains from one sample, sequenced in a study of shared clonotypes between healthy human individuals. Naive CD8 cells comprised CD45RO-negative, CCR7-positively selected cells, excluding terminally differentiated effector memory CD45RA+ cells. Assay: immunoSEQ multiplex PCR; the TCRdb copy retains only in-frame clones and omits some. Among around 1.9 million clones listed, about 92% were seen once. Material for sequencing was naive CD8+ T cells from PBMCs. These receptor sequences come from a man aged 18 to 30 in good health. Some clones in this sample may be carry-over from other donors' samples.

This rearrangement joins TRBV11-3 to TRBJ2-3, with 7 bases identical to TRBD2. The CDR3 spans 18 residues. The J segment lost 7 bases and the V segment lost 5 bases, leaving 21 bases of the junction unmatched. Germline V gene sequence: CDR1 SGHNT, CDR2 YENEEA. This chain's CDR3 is CASSPGAASAGARNTQYF. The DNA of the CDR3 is TGTGCCAGCAGCCCTGGAGCAGCGTCTGCGGGAGCGAGGAATACGCAGTATTTT.

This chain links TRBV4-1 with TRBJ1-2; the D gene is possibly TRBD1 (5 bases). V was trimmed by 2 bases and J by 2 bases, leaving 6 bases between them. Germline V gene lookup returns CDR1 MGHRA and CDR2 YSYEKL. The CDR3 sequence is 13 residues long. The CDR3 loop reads CASSQQGNYGYTF. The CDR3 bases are TGCGCCAGCAGCCAACAGGGAAACTATGGCTACACCTTC.

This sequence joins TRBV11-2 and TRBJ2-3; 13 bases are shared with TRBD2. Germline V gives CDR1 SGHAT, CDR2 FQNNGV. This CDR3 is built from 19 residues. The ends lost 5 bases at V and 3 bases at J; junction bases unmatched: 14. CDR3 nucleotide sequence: TGTGCCAGCAGCGTAAACTCACTAGCGGGAGGGCATAGGACAGATACGCAGTATTTT. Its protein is CASSVNSLAGGHRTDTQYF.

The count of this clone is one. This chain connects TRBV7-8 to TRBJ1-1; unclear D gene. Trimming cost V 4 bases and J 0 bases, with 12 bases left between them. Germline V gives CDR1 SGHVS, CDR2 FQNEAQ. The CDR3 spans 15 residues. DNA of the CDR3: TGTGCCAGCAGCTCCTGGACGGCTATGAACACTGAAGCTTTCTTT. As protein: CASSSWTAMNTEAFF.

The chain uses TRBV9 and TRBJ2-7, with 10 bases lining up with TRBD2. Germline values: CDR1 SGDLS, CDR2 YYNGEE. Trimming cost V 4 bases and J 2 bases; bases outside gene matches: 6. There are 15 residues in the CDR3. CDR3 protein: CASSPSGRAPYEQYF. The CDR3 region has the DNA TGTGCCAGCAGCCCGAGCGGGAGGGCCCCCTACGAGCAGTACTTC.

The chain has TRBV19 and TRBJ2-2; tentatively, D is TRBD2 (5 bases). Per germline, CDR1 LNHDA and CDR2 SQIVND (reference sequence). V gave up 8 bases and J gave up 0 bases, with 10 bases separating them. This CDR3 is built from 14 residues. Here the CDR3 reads CASCGFANTGELFF. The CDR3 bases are TGTGCCAGTTGCGGGTTCGCGAACACCGGGGAGCTGTTTTTT.

The chain's CDR3 is CSVLAGAYEQYF. CDR3 bases: TGCAGCGTCCTAGCGGGAGCTTACGAGCAGTACTTC. V is TRBV29-1 and J is TRBJ2-5; 10 bases match TRBD2. The J call may not be correct, given that the DNA end is closer to TRBJ2-7. The CDR3 is 12 amino acids. Germline loops: CDR1 SQVTM, CDR2 ANQGSEA.

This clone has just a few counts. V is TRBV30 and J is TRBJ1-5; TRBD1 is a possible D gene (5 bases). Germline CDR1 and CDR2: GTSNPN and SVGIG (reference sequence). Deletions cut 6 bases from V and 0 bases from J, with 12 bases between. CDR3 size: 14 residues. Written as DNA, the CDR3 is TGTGCCTGTTCGGACACGCTTAGCAATCAGCCCCAGCATTTT. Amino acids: CACSDTLSNQPQHF.

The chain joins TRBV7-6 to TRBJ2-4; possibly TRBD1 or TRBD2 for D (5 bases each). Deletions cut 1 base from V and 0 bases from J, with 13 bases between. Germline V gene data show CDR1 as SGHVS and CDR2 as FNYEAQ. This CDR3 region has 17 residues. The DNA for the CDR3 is TGTGCCAGCAGCTTAGGGGACGGAAAATTAGCCAAAAACATTCAGTACTTC. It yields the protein CASSLGDGKLAKNIQYF.

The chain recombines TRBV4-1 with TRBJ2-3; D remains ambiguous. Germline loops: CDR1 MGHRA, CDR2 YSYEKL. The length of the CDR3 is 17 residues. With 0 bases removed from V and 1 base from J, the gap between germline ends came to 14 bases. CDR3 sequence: CASSQDDGGWGTDTQYF. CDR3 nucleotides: TGCGCCAGCAGCCAAGACGACGGCGGCTGGGGCACAGATACGCAGTATTTT.

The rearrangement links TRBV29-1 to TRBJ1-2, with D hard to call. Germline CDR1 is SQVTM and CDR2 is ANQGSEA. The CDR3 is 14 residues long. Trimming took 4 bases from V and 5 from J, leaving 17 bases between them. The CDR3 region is CSVGSSVARYGYTF. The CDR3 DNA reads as TGCAGCGTTGGCTCGAGTGTGGCTAGATATGGCTACACCTTC.

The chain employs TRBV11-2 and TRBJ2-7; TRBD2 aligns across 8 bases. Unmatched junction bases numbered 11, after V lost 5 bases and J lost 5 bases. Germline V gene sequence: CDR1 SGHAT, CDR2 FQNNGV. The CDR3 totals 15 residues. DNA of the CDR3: TGTGCCAGCAGCAATCGAGGGACTAGGATACACGAGCAGTACTTC. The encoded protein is CASSNRGTRIHEQYF.

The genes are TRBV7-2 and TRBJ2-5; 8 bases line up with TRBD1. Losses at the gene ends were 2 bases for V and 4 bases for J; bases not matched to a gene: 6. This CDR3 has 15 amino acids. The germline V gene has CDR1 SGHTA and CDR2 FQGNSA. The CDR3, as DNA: TGTGCCAGCAGCTTAAGGGACAGGTCCCTAGAGACCCAGTACTTC. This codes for CASSLRDRSLETQYF.

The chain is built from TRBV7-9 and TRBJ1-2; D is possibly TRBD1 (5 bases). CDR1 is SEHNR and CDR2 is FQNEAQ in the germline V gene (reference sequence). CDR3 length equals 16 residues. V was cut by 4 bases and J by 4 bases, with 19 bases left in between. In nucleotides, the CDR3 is TGTGCCAGCAGCTCGACCGGGACTTTAAAGGGCTATGGCTACACCTTC. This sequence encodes CASSSTGTLKGYGYTF.

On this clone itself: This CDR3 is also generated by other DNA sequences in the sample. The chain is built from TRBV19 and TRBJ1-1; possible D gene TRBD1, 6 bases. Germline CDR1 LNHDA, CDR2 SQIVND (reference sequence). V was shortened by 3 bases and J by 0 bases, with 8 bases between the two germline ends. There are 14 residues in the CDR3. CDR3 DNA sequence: TGTGCCAGTAGTATCCAGGGGATGAACACTGAAGCTTTCTTT. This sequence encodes CASSIQGMNTEAFF. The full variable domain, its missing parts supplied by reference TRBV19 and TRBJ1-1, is DGGITQSPKYLFRKEGQNVTLSCEQNLNHDAMYWYRQDPGQGLRLIYYSQIVNDFQKGDIAEGYSVSREKKESFPLTVTSAQKNPTAFYLCASSIQGMNTEAFFGQGTRLTVV.

DNA of the CDR3: TGTGCCAGCAGCCCCCGGACGTGGGGGCATGGCTACACCTTC. Translating it yields CASSPRTWGHGYTF. V and J are TRBV7-9 and TRBJ1-2; possible D gene TRBD1, 6 bases. CDR1 and CDR2 (germline): SEHNR, FQNEAQ (reference sequence). V lost 5 bases to trimming and J lost 6 bases, with 16 bases between them. This CDR3 has 14 amino acids. Complete variable domain (other parts from reference TRBV7-9 and TRBJ1-2): DTGVSQNPRHKITKRGQNVTFRCDPISEHNRLYWYRQTLGQGPEFLTYFQNEAQLEKSRLLSDRFSAERPKGSFSTLEIQRTEQGDSAMYLCASSPRTWGHGYTFGSGTRLTVV.

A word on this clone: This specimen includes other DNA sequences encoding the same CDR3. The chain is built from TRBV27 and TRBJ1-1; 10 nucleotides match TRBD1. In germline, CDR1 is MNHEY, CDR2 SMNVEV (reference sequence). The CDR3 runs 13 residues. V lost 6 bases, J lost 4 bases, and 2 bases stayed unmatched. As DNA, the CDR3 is TGTGCCAGCAGCTGGGACAGGGGCACTGAAGCTTTCTTT. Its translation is CASSWDRGTEAFF.

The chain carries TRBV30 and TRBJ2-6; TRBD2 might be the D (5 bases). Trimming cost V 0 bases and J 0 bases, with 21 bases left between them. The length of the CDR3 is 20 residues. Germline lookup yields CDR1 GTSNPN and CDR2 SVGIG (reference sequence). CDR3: CAWSVADLWLTISGANVLTF. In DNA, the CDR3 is TGTGCCTGGAGTGTAGCGGACTTGTGGCTCACTATCTCTGGGGCCAACGTCCTGACTTTC.

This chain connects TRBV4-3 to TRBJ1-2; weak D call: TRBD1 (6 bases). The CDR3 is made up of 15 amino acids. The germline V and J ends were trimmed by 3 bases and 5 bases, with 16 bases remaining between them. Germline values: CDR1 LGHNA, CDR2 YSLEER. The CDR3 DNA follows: TGCGCCAGCAGCCACGGGAACGGCCAGGGGTATGGCTACACCTTC. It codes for CASSHGNGQGYGYTF.

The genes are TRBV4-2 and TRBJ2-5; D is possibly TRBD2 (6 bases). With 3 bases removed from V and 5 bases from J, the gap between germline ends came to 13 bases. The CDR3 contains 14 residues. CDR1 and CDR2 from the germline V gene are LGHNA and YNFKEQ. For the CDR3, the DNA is TGTGCCAGCAGCCAGAGGGCGGGACGGGAGACCCAGTACTTC. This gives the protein CASSQRAGRETQYF.

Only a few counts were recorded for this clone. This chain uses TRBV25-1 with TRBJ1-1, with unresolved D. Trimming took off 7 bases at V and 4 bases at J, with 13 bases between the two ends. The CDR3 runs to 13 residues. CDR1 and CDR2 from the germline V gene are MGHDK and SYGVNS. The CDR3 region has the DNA TGTGCCAGCACGAGAGGATGGAGCACTGAAGCTTTCTTT. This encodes CASTRGWSTEAFF.

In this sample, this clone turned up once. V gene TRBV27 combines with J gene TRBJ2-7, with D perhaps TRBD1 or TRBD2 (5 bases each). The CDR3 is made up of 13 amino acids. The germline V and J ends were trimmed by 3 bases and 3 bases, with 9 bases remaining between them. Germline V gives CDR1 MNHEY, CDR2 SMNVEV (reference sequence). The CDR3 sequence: CASSFGGFYEQYF. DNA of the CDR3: TGTGCCAGCAGTTTTGGGGGATTCTACGAGCAGTACTTC.

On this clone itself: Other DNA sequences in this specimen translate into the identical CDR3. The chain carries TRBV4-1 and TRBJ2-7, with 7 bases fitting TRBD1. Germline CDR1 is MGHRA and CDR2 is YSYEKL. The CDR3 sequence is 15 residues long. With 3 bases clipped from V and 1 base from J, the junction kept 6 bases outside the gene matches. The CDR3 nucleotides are TGCGCCAGCAGCCAGACCGGGACAGCGTCCTACGAGCAGTACTTC. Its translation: CASSQTGTASYEQYF.

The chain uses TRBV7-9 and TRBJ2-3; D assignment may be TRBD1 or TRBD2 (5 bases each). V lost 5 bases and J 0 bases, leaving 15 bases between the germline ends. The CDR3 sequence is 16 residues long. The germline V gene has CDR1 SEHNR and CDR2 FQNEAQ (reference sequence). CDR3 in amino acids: CASSHHGTQSTDTQYF. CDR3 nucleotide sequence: TGTGCCAGCAGCCATCACGGGACCCAGAGCACAGATACGCAGTATTTT. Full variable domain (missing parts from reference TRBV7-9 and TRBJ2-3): DTGVSQNPRHKITKRGQNVTFRCDPISEHNRLYWYRQTLGQGPEFLTYFQNEAQLEKSRLLSDRFSAERPKGSFSTLEIQRTEQGDSAMYLCASSHHGTQSTDTQYFGPGTRLTVL.